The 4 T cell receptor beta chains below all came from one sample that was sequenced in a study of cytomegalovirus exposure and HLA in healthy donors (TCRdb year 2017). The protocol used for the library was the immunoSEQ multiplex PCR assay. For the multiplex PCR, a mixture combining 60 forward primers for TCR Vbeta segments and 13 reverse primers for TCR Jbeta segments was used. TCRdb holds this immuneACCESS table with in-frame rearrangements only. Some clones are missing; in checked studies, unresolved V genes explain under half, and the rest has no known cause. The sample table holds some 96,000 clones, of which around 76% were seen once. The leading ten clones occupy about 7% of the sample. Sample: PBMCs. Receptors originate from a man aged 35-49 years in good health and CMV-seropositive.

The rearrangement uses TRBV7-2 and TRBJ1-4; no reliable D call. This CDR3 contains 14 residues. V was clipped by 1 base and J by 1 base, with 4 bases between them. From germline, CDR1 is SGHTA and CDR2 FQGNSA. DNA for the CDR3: TGTGCCAGCAGCTTAGGAGGAACTAATGAAAAACTGTTTTTT. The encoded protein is CASSLGGTNEKLFF.

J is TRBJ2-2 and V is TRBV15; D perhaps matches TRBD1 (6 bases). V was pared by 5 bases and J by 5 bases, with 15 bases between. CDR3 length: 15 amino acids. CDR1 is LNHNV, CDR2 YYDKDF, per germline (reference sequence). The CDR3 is CATSLPAGVTGELFF. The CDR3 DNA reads TGTGCCACCAGCTTACCGGCAGGGGTGACCGGGGAGCTGTTTTTT.

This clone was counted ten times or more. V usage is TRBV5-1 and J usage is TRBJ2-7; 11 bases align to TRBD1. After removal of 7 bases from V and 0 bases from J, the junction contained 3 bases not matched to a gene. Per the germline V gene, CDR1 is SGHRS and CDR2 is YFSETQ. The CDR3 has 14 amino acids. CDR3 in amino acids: CASGQGAGSYEQYF. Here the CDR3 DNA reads TGCGCCAGCGGACAGGGGGCAGGCTCCTACGAGCAGTACTTC.

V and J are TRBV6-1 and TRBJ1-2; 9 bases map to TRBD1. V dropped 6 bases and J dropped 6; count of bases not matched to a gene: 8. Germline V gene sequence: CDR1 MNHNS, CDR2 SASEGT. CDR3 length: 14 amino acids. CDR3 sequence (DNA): TGTGCCAGCAGGTTGGACAGGGGCGGGCATGGCTACACCTTC. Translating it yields CASRLDRGGHGYTF.